This is a list of T cell receptor beta chains from one sample in a study of tumor and adjacent non-tumor tissue in lung cancer. One entry per CDR3 protein, called by TCRdb with MiXCR from the multiplex PCR reads. Of 81,000 or so distinct CDR3 sequences listed, over 75% are singletons. The sequenced sample was lung tumor tissue. Receptors were obtained from a woman between 45 and 60 years old with non-small cell lung cancer. The CDR3 runs from the conserved cysteine through the conserved F or W. The order of the fields is V gene, clone size, D gene, J gene, CDR3 DNA, CDR3 protein. The D gene is left open where the match is weak. Some rows mark clone size as missing; the rest say once, few, many or name a class of expanded clone.

TRBV20-1	NA	NA	TRBJ2-3	TGCAGTGCTACGGGTGGGAGAGCGTTGGATACGCAGGATTTT	CSATGGRALDTQDF
TRBV5-4	NA	NA	TRBJ2-4	TGTGCCAGCAGCTTCGTTAGACTAGGAGGTAGAGCCAAAAACATTCAGTACTTC	CASSFVRLGGRAKNIQYF
TRBV6-6	NA	NA	TRBJ1-5	TGTGCCAGCAGTTACTGGGCAGATGAGTTCAATGAGTCCCAGCATTTT	CASSYWADEFNESQHF
TRBV28	NA	TRBD2	TRBJ2-2	TGTGCCAGCAGTTTATCGGGAGGGGATACCGGGGAGCTGTTGTTT	CASSLSGGDTGELLF
TRBV4-1	many	NA	TRBJ1-2	TGCGCCAGCAGCCAAGATGTGGTTGAGTCCTATCCTAACTATGGCTACACCTTC	CASSQDVVESYPNYGYTF
TRBV20-1	NA	TRBD2	TRBJ2-7	TGCAGTGCCCTTGAGTCTAGCGGGAGTGGCTACGAGCAGTACTTC	CSALESSGSGYEQYF
TRBV6-5	medium-sized	NA	TRBJ2-7	TGTGCCAGCAGTCCAGAGTTCAGGGTATGGTACGAGCAGTACTTC	CASSPEFRVWYEQYF
TRBV11-2	NA	NA	TRBJ2-3	TGTGCCAGCAGCCCGTCGCTGTCCAGAGATACTCAGTTTTTT	CASSPSLSRDTQFF
TRBV10-3	NA	NA	TRBJ2-7	TGTGCCAAGGCGCGGACCGTTCACTACGAGCGGTACTTC	CAKARTVHYERYF
TRBV19	many	NA	TRBJ2-7	TGTGCCAGTAGTGAGGGGCAGGATTACAGTGAGCAGTACTTC	CASSEGQDYSEQYF
TRBV20-1	NA	NA	TRBJ2-4	TGCAGTGCGGCTAAAACGTCCGCAAACATTCAGTACTTC	CSAAKTSANIQYF
TRBV7-9	NA	NA	TRBJ2-5	TGTGCCAGCAGCTTAGTGTCCACAATCCTAGAGACCCAGTACTTC	CASSLVSTILETQYF
TRBV11-2	few	NA	TRBJ2-1	TGTGCCAGCAGCTTGAGGGGGGACGAGCATTTCTTC	CASSLRGDEHFF
TRBV20-1	once	NA	TRBJ2-7	TGCAGTGCTCTGTCGGTGCTCGGAGGGCCGTCCTACGAGAAATACTTC	CSALSVLGGPSYEKYF
TRBV6-5	NA	NA	TRBJ2-7	TGTGCCAGCAGCCTAAGTGACGGGCCCATCGAGCAGTACTTC	CASSLSDGPIEQYF
TRBV6-1	once	NA	TRBJ1-5	TGTGCCACCAGCCCGTACAGAGATCAGCCCCAGCATTTT	CATSPYRDQPQHF
TRBV6-2/TRBV6-3	once	NA	TRBJ1-5	TGTGTCAGCAGTAAGGGACAAACGAATCAGCCCCAGCATTTT	CVSSKGQTNQPQHF
TRBV19	NA	TRBD1	TRBJ1-2	TGTGCCAGTAGTACGGACAGGGGGCTATATGGCTACACCTTC	CASSTDRGLYGYTF
TRBV6-5	NA	NA	TRBJ2-7	TGTGCCTGCAGTCGGACAACAAGCTCCTACGAGCAGTACTTC	CACSRTTSSYEQYF
TRBV5-4	once	NA	TRBJ1-2	TGTGCCAGCAGCTTGGACAGTTCCTATAGCTACACCTTC	CASSLDSSYSYTF
TRBV7-9	NA	NA	TRBJ1-4	TGTGCCAGTAGCGCGTGCAGGGGACCTAATGAAAAACTGTTTTTT	CASSACRGPNEKLFF
TRBV6-6	once	NA	TRBJ2-1	TGTGCCAGCAGTTACTCAATCTTGGAGCAGTTCTTC	CASSYSILEQFF
TRBV6-6	NA	TRBD1	TRBJ2-1	TGTGCCAGCAGTCACGGGACAGGGCGTTCCAGTGAGCGGTTCTTC	CASSHGTGRSSERFF